These T cell receptor beta chains were read from a single sample in a study of cytotoxic CD8 clonotypes in ibrutinib-treated CLL. Clones were read by immunoSEQ multiplex PCR, and TCRdb kept only the in-frame ones, dropping some. The sample includes some 120,000 clones, 80% to 85% seen only once; the top ten take 2.5% to 3.5%. The specimen was PBMCs, collected after 24 months of ibrutinib treatment. These receptors all come from a human donor with chronic lymphocytic leukemia. Both conserved end residues are part of each CDR3. The D gene is left open where the match is weak. Size tells how often a clone was seen (once, few, many) or the class of an expanded clone, and some rows leave it out.

D gene: -; J gene: TRBJ1-1; V gene: TRBV27; clone size: -; CDR3 DNA: TGTGCCAGCAGTTTACGGTCCGGGGAAGGTACTGAAGCTTTCTTT; CDR3 protein: CASSLRSGEGTEAFF
D gene: -; J gene: TRBJ2-5; V gene: TRBV10-2; clone size: -; CDR3 DNA: TGCGCCAGCAAGTCTGTCGGCGAAGAGACCCAGTACTTC; CDR3 protein: CASKSVGEETQYF
D gene: TRBD2; J gene: TRBJ2-5; V gene: TRBV27; clone size: -; CDR3 DNA: TGTGCCAGCAGTTTATCGCCTAGCGGGGGGTTCCGTTACCAAGAGACCCAGTACTTC; CDR3 protein: CASSLSPSGGFRYQETQYF
D gene: -; J gene: TRBJ2-3; V gene: TRBV5-8; clone size: once; CDR3 DNA: TGTGCCAGCAGCTTTTATCAGGGACCTAATACGCAGTATTTT; CDR3 protein: CASSFYQGPNTQYF
D gene: TRBD2; J gene: TRBJ2-2; V gene: TRBV2; clone size: -; CDR3 DNA: TGTGCCAGCAGTGAAGTGGGTAGCGGGGGTGTTACCGGGGAGCTGTTTTTT; CDR3 protein: CASSEVGSGGVTGELFF
D gene: TRBD1; J gene: TRBJ1-2; V gene: TRBV5-5; clone size: -; CDR3 DNA: TGTGCCAGCAGCTGGTCCGGGACAGAAACCTATGGCTACACCTTC; CDR3 protein: CASSWSGTETYGYTF
D gene: -; J gene: TRBJ1-4; V gene: TRBV19; clone size: -; CDR3 DNA: TGTGCCAGCGCTGCCGTGGGGGGTGCTAATGAAAAACTGTTTTTT; CDR3 protein: CASAAVGGANEKLFF
D gene: -; J gene: TRBJ2-7; V gene: TRBV20-1; clone size: -; CDR3 DNA: TGCAGTGCTTTAGAGGGGTACGAGCAGTACTTC; CDR3 protein: CSALEGYEQYF
D gene: TRBD1; J gene: TRBJ1-5; V gene: TRBV9; clone size: -; CDR3 DNA: TGTGCCAGCAGCGCCTCCGGACAGGTCAATCAGCCCCAGCATTTT; CDR3 protein: CASSASGQVNQPQHF
D gene: TRBD1; J gene: TRBJ1-2; V gene: TRBV28; clone size: -; CDR3 DNA: TGTGCCAGCAGTCCATCCGGGACAGGGGGCCATGGCTACACCTTC; CDR3 protein: CASSPSGTGGHGYTF
D gene: -; J gene: TRBJ2-3; V gene: TRBV7-2; clone size: -; CDR3 DNA: TGTGCCAGCAGCTTAGCGCCAGCGGCAGTCACAGATACGCAGTATTTT; CDR3 protein: CASSLAPAAVTDTQYF
D gene: -; J gene: TRBJ1-4; V gene: TRBV5-1; clone size: -; CDR3 DNA: TGCGCCAGCAACTCGGGCAGGGGTAAAGAAAAACTGTTTTTT; CDR3 protein: CASNSGRGKEKLFF
D gene: TRBD2; J gene: TRBJ2-3; V gene: TRBV2; clone size: -; CDR3 DNA: TGTGCCAGCAGAGGACTAGCGGGTAGCACAGATACGCAGTATTTT; CDR3 protein: CASRGLAGSTDTQYF
D gene: TRBD2; J gene: TRBJ2-5; V gene: TRBV5-1; clone size: -; CDR3 DNA: TGCGCCAGCAGCCCGGGGACTAGCGGGGGAGAAGAGACCCAGTACTTC; CDR3 protein: CASSPGTSGGEETQYF
D gene: -; J gene: TRBJ1-1; V gene: TRBV9; clone size: -; CDR3 DNA: TGTGCCAGCAGCGTAGGTGCGGGGTTGGGCACTGAAGCTTTCTTT; CDR3 protein: CASSVGAGLGTEAFF
D gene: -; J gene: TRBJ2-7; V gene: TRBV5-1; clone size: -; CDR3 DNA: TGCGCCAGCAGCTTGGACGTCCTATACGAGCAGTACTTC; CDR3 protein: CASSLDVLYEQYF
D gene: -; J gene: TRBJ1-1; V gene: TRBV30; clone size: -; CDR3 DNA: TGTGCCTACAGCGGCCGACCGAACACTGAAGCTTTCTTT; CDR3 protein: CAYSGRPNTEAFF
D gene: TRBD1; J gene: TRBJ2-6; V gene: TRBV9; clone size: few; CDR3 DNA: TGTGCCAGCAGCCCCCGGGATTGGGACAGGGGCTGGGTCGGGGCCAACGTCCTGACTTTC; CDR3 protein: CASSPRDWDRGWVGANVLTF
D gene: -; J gene: TRBJ1-4; V gene: TRBV27; clone size: -; CDR3 DNA: TGTGCCAGCAGTTTATATAGTAAAGAACTCAAACTGTTTTTT; CDR3 protein: CASSLYSKELKLFF
D gene: TRBD1; J gene: TRBJ1-6; V gene: TRBV7-6; clone size: -; CDR3 DNA: TGTGCCAGCAGCTTAGATAGCCAGGGGGCAAGTTCTTCACCCCTCCACTTT; CDR3 protein: CASSLDSQGASSSPLHF
D gene: TRBD1; J gene: TRBJ1-1; V gene: TRBV5-6; clone size: -; CDR3 DNA: TGTGCCAGCAGCCTAAGCTACAGGGGGCGTAGGAACACTGAAGCTTTCTTT; CDR3 protein: CASSLSYRGRRNTEAFF
D gene: TRBD1; J gene: TRBJ1-2; V gene: TRBV18; clone size: -; CDR3 DNA: TGTGCCAGCTCACCGGACAGGGGGCATGGCTACACCTTC; CDR3 protein: CASSPDRGHGYTF
D gene: -; J gene: TRBJ2-7; V gene: TRBV6-1; clone size: -; CDR3 DNA: TGTGCCAGCAGTTCCATAGGTGGGATTGGCTACGAGCAGTACTTC; CDR3 protein: CASSSIGGIGYEQYF
D gene: -; J gene: TRBJ1-4; V gene: TRBV28; clone size: -; CDR3 DNA: TGTGCCATCCTTCCAGGGGACCGAACTAATGAAAAACTGTTTTTT; CDR3 protein: CAILPGDRTNEKLFF
D gene: -; J gene: TRBJ1-2; V gene: TRBV19; clone size: -; CDR3 DNA: TGTGCCAGTAGTCCCGCGGGCAGGTCTGGAGAGGGCTACACCTTC; CDR3 protein: CASSPAGRSGEGYTF
D gene: TRBD1; J gene: TRBJ1-2; V gene: TRBV6-1; clone size: -; CDR3 DNA: TGTGCCAGCAGCCCCGACAGGGCGGGCTATGGCTACACCTTC; CDR3 protein: CASSPDRAGYGYTF
D gene: -; J gene: TRBJ1-1; V gene: TRBV6-6; clone size: -; CDR3 DNA: TGTGCCAGCAGTTGGAGTACTGAAGCTTTCTTT; CDR3 protein: CASSWSTEAFF
D gene: TRBD1; J gene: TRBJ1-2; V gene: TRBV18; clone size: -; CDR3 DNA: TGTGCCAGCTCACCACTGGACAGGGCGGGCGGCTACACCTTC; CDR3 protein: CASSPLDRAGGYTF
D gene: -; J gene: TRBJ2-2; V gene: TRBV18; clone size: -; CDR3 DNA: TGTGCCAGCTCGCTTTCGGGTGGGGACACCGGGGAGCTGTTTTTT; CDR3 protein: CASSLSGGDTGELFF
D gene: -; J gene: TRBJ2-5; V gene: TRBV5-4; clone size: -; CDR3 DNA: TGTGCCAGCAGCTTGGCCGGGGCGGGGAAGTACCAAGAGACCCAGTACTTC; CDR3 protein: CASSLAGAGKYQETQYF
D gene: TRBD1; J gene: TRBJ2-1; V gene: TRBV10-1; clone size: -; CDR3 DNA: TGCGCCAGCAGTGGGGTACCCCTGGGACAGAAGTTCTTC; CDR3 protein: CASSGVPLGQKFF